The sample holds a few counts of the clone carrying this T cell receptor beta chain. Its antigen is undetermined. Participants with hyperthyroidism, aged 18 to 65, were newly diagnosed with under 2 months' duration. Amplified material comprised TCR beta CDR3 regions derived from RNA transcripts. The library came from an HTBI-primed first-round RT-PCR and a second-round multiplex PCR. MiXCR, run by TCRdb on the multiplex PCR reads, gives a single entry per CDR3 protein. In the table there are over a million distinct CDR3 sequences, less than 45% of which are singletons. These data are taken from a study of Graves' ophthalmopathy and Graves' hyperthyroidism. Study details: A follow-up of 18 months without ophthalmopathy meant that hyperthyroidism was stable.

CDR3 length equals 13 residues. Germline V lookup: CDR1 SGHVS, CDR2 FQNEAQ. Trimming removed 5 bases from V and 3 bases from J, with 10 bases in between. Findings of the study overall: Blood samples also showed most expanded thyroid clonotypes exceeding 0.001 frequency.

The TCR sequence derives from an adult man with Graves' hyperthyroidism. This chain connects TRBV7-8 to TRBJ2-5; D remains unclear. The sample was peripheral blood or thyroid tissue (not recorded which). In DNA form, the CDR3 reads TGTGCCAGCAGCGCGACGAATAAAGAGACCCAGTACTTC. Translated, it gives CASSATNKETQYF.